The T cell receptor (beta chain) described here comes from a study of tumor-infiltrating lymphocytes in localized non-small cell lung cancer. TCRdb's copy holds only in-frame clones and misses some; the assay was immunoSEQ multiplex PCR. The table has some 13,000 clones, around 68% seen once. The CDR3 is made up of 13 amino acids. V was clipped by 11 bases and J by 4 bases, with 17 bases between them. CDR1 and CDR2 from the germline V gene are ENHRY and SYGVKD. This chain connects TRBV10-3 to TRBJ1-2; D is unclear. The source of this sequence is a human donor with non-small cell lung cancer. The sequencing input was uninvolved lung tissue not adjacent to the tumor. CDR3 protein: CAAGREGPYGYTF. The CDR3 DNA follows: TGTGCCGCTGGGAGGGAGGGTCCCTATGGCTACACCTTC.